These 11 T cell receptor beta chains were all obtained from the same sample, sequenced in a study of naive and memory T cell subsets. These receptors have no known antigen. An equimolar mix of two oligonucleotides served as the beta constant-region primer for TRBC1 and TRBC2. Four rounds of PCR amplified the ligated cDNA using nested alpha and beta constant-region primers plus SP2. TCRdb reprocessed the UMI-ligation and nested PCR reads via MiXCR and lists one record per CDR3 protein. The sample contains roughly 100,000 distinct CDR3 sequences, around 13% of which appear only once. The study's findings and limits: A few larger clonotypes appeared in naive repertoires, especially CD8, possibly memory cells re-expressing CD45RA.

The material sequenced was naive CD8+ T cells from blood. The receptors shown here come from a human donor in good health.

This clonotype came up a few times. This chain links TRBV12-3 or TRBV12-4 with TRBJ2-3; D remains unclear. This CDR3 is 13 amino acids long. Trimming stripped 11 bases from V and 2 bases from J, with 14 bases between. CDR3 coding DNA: TGTGCCTCTAGTTTCGCTCTCACAGATACGCAGTATTTT. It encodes CASSFALTDTQYF.

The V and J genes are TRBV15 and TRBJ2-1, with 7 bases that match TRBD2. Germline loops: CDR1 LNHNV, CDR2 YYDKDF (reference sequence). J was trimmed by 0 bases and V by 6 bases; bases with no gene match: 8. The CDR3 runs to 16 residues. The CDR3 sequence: CATRASGFSSYNEQFF. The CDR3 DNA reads TGTGCCACCAGAGCTAGCGGATTCAGCTCCTACAATGAGCAGTTCTTC.

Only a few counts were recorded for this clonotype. The CDR3 nucleotides are TGTGCCAGCAGTGATAGATCCGTAGCGAACACTGAAGCTTTCTTT. Translating it yields CASSDRSVANTEAFF. The rearrangement uses TRBV6-1 and TRBJ1-1; no definite D call. Germline V gene data show CDR1 as MNHNS and CDR2 as SASEGT. The CDR3 consists of 15 residues. The ends were cut back, 3 bases at V and 1 base at J, with 12 bases in the middle.

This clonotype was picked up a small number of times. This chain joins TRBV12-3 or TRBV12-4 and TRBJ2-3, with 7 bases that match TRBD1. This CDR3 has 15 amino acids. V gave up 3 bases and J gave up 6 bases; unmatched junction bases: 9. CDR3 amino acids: CASSFRGLNPDTQYF. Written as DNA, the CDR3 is TGTGCCAGCAGTTTCAGGGGGTTGAATCCGGATACGCAGTATTTT.

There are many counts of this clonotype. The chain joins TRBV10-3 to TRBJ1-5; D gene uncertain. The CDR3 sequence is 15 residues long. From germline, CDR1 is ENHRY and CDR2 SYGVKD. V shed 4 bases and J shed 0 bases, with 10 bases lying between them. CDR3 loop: CAISGGLDSNQPQHF. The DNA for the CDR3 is TGTGCCATCAGTGGTGGCCTAGATAGCAATCAGCCCCAGCATTTT.

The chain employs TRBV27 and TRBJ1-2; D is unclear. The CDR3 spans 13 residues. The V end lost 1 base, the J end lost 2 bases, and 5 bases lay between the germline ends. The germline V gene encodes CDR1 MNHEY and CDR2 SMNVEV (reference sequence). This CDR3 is CASSLLGNYGYTF. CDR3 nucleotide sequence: TGTGCCAGCAGTTTATTGGGGAACTATGGCTACACCTTC.

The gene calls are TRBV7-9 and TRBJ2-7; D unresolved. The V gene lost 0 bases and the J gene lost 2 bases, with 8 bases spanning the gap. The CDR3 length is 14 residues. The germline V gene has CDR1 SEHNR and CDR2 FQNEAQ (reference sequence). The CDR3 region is CASSLARRAYEQYF. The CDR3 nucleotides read TGTGCCAGCAGCTTAGCGCGGAGAGCCTACGAGCAGTACTTC.

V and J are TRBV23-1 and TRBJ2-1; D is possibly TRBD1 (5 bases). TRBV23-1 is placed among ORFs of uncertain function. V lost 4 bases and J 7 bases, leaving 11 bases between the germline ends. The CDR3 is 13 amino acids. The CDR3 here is CASSPGKVNEQFF. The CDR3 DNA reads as TGCGCCAGCAGTCCAGGGAAGGTAAATGAGCAGTTCTTC.

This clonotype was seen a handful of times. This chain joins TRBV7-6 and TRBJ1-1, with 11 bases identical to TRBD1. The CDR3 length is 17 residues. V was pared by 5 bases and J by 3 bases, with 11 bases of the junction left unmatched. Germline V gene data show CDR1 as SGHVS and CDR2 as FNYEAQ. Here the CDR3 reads CASSPTLPGQGDTEAFF. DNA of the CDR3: TGTGCCAGCAGCCCCACCCTCCCGGGACAGGGGGACACTGAAGCTTTCTTT.

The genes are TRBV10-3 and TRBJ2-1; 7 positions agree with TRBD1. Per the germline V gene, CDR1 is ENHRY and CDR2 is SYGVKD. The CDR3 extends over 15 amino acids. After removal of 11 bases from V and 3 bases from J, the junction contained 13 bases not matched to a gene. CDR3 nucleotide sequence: TGTGCCGCCGGAATTACAGGGGACCTCTACAATGAGCAGTTCTTC. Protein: CAAGITGDLYNEQFF.

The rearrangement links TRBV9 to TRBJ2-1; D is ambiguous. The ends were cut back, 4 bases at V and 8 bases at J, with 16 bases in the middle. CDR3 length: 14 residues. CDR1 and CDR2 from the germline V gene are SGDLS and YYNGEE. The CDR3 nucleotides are TGTGCCAGCAGCCAAGAAGAAAGACCCTATGAGCAGTTCTTC. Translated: CASSQEERPYEQFF.